This record concerns one T cell receptor beta chain sequence. The sample holds one count of this clone. Its antigen specificity is not known. The input lacks base qualities; no much larger clone sits a single base away. This sample stems from a study of T cell responses to AZD1222 COVID-19 vaccine (dated by TCRdb to the early 2020s). About the study as a whole: AZD1222 recipients whose second dose came at about 4 weeks and those whose second dose came at about 12 weeks were combined into one group, since spike-specific TCR depth and breadth did not differ between the two schedules. TCR sequencing was performed for approximately 240 trial participants, of whom approximately 200 were given two doses of AZD1222 and 26 were given two doses of MenACWY control vaccine. Trial participants were enrolled into age subgroups of 18-55, 56-69 and 70-plus years, which contained roughly 140, 27 and 60 TCR-sequenced participants, respectively. Broad study findings and their caveats: Vaccine-associated CD4 TCRs spanned the whole spike protein, with dominant responses in regions 160-218 and 743-854. Nearly half of unique spike-specific TCRs reportedly recognized epitopes outside regions mutated in the B.1.351 and B.1.1.7 variants. Most participants were white British and females outnumbered males, and the authors suggested that clonal diversity may have been underestimated. A significant rise in spike-specific TCR breadth and depth was observed after two AZD1222 doses relative to day 0 and relative to MenACWY recipients. The 56-69-year group was small, and its depth increase did not reach significance, likely because of low power. Because no day 14 peak-response samples were available, the repertoires could be characterized only after the peak T cell response. Conclusions about previously exposed vaccinees are limited because only five to seven AZD1222 recipients were SARS-CoV-2 seropositive at baseline.

Cut back by 5 bases and 7 bases, the V and J ends lie 24 bases apart. The CDR3, from cysteine to phenylalanine, totals 17 residues. The kept DNA is CDR3 alone, 51 bases in frame from the first base. The germline V gene (reference sequence) specifies LGHDT as CDR1 and YNNKEL as CDR2. The CDR3 regions of human TCRbeta chains were analyzed by immunosequencing. In the source study's methods: TCRs in the repertoires were compared against a reference library of SARS-CoV-2-specific TCRs that had been generated with the MIRA antigen-specificity platform. Breadth meant the fraction of unique TCRs that were SARS-CoV-2-associated, whereas depth meant the fraction of total T cells that were SARS-CoV-2-associated. Each spike-specific TCR was assigned to its reactive spike region and to a CD4 or CD8 class using the MIRA data. Log10-transformed breadth and depth values were compared by one-way ANOVA with Sidak's multiple comparisons tests. The table was pulled from immuneACCESS by TCRdb, which kept in-frame rearrangements only. Such tables lose some clones; where checked, under half of the loss comes from unresolved V genes, and the rest has no known cause. D and trimming come from the DNA, and the V and J calls and clone size come from that table. The sample table contains tens of thousands of clones; only one count was recorded for approximately 91% of them. About 5.2% of the sample belongs to the ten largest clones.

Explained via the paper, the time point label denotes: baseline before first vaccination. Vaccinee samples were obtained from the UK trials COV001 and COV002, which included a single-blind randomized controlled phase 2/3 trial of AZD1222 (ChAdOx1 nCoV-19) in healthy adults. For TCRbeta chain sequencing, PBMC samples were collected from trial participants at day 0 and at day 28 after the second dose. This chain is built from TRBV3-1 (or the pseudogene TRBV3-2) and TRBJ2-1; tentative D gene TRBD1, with 6 bases matching. This TCR came from an adult in good health. This specimen consisted of peripheral blood, obtained on day 0 of AZD1222 vaccination. The nucleotide sequence is TGTGCCAGCAGCGCGCGGGCAGGGGCCCGAGAGTGGAATGAGCAGTTCTTC. Translated, this is CASSARAGAREWNEQFF.